This T cell receptor (beta chain) was captured by sequencing in a study of control samples from healthy donors and cancer patients. The CDR3 consists of 14 residues. The germline V gene encodes CDR1 SGHVS and CDR2 FQNEAQ. Trimming took off 6 bases at V and 6 bases at J, with 18 bases between the two ends. Sequencing used immunoSEQ multiplex PCR; TCRdb keeps in-frame clones, though not all of them. Of more than 95,000 clones listed, roughly 91% were seen once; the top ten hold less than 3%. This TCR was recovered from a woman in her seventies in good health. Material for sequencing was blood. The chain recombines TRBV7-8 with TRBJ2-7; D possibly uses TRBD1 or TRBD2 (5 bases each). CDR3 sequence reads: CASSRDQIVGEQYF. DNA for the CDR3: TGTGCCAGCAGTCGGGACCAAATCGTGGGCGAGCAGTACTTC.